Following are 15 T cell receptor beta chains from one sample sequenced in a study of T-cell reconstitution after alpha-beta-depleted transplantation in children. The authors prepared the TCRbeta library with unique molecular identifiers. TCRdb reanalysed the PCR reads using MiXCR and keeps one entry per CDR3 protein. The table has more than 400,000 distinct CDR3 sequences, about an eighth seen once; the top ten hold around 13%. The sequenced sample was PBMCs, mostly from graft donor cells, obtained 180 days after TCRalphabeta/CD19-depleted stem cell transplant. The receptors here all came from a female patient between 2 and 15 years old who had a stem cell transplant for aplastic anemia, so the T cells may come from the graft donor.

This clonotype was counted ten times or more. The V gene is TRBV7-2, the J gene TRBJ2-7; D is uncertain. Germline V gene sequence: CDR1 SGHTA, CDR2 FQGNSA. V gave up 5 bases and J gave up 1 base, with 9 bases separating them. CDR3 length: 13 amino acids. In DNA, the CDR3 is TGTGCCAGCAGCATAAGTGGTTCCTACGAGCAGTACGTC. Translated, it gives CASSISGSYEQYV.

The rearrangement uses TRBV19 and TRBJ1-2; D perhaps matches TRBD1 (5 bases). The V end was cut by 5 bases, the J end by 4 bases, with 17 bases between. The CDR3 consists of 15 residues. The germline CDR1 and CDR2 sequences are LNHDA and SQIVND (reference sequence). Here the CDR3 reads CASSPRGGEVYGYTF. CDR3 in DNA: TGTGCCAGTAGTCCCCGTGGGGGGGAGGTCTATGGCTACACCTTC.

The chain's CDR3 is CASSPGEGQANTDTQYF. The CDR3, as DNA: TGTGCCAGCTCCCCAGGAGAGGGACAGGCGAACACAGATACGCAGTATTTT. V and J are TRBV7-2 and TRBJ2-3, with 8 bases matching TRBD1. CDR1 and CDR2 from the germline V gene are SGHTA and FQGNSA. This CDR3 has 17 residues. V was pared by 8 bases and J by 2 bases, with 15 bases of the junction left unmatched.

Turning to this clonotype: Just one base apart from a much larger clone, this may be a read error. The CDR3 protein is CSASRGTSGEQYF. DNA of the CDR3: TGCAGTGCTAGCCGCGGGACTAGTGGTGAGCAGTACTTC. The rearrangement links TRBV20-1 to TRBJ2-5, with 8 positions matching TRBD2. After removal of 3 bases from V and 11 bases from J, the junction contained 11 bases not matched to a gene. The V gene's germline CDR1 is DFQATT and CDR2 SNEGSKA (reference sequence). CDR3 length: 13 residues.

V gene TRBV28 combines with J gene TRBJ1-5; the D is unclear. Looked up from germline, CDR1 is MDHEN and CDR2 is SYDVKM. Trimming removed 6 bases from V and 4 bases from J, with 7 bases in between. This CDR3 comprises 12 residues. The CDR3 loop reads CASRTTNQPQHF. Written as DNA, the CDR3 is TGTGCCAGCAGGACCACGAATCAGCCCCAGCATTTT.

This chain links TRBV6-1 with TRBJ1-2, with 8 bases fitting TRBD1. V lost 3 bases, J lost 5 bases, and 8 bases stayed unmatched. The CDR3 spans 15 residues. CDR1 and CDR2 (germline): MNHNS, SASEGT. CDR3 in DNA: TGTGCCAGCAGTGAGGCCGGGACAGGCCTTTATGGCTACACCTTC. Translation gives CASSEAGTGLYGYTF.

This chain connects TRBV27 to TRBJ2-1; 13 nucleotides agree with TRBD2. V shed 4 bases, J shed 4 bases, and the junction held 4 bases outside the gene matches. This CDR3 has 16 residues. The germline gives CDR1 MNHEY, CDR2 SMNVEV (reference sequence). CDR3 DNA sequence: TGTGCCAGCAGTTACGCGGGACTAGCGGGATACAATGAGCAGTTCTTC. Translation gives CASSYAGLAGYNEQFF.

This CDR3 reads CSVGSNSGNTIYF. CDR3 coding DNA: TGCAGCGTTGGTTCGAACTCTGGAAACACCATATATTTT. The chain has TRBV29-1 and TRBJ1-3; no reliable D call. The CDR3 is made up of 13 amino acids. Germline values: CDR1 SQVTM, CDR2 ANQGSEA. The ends were cut back, 4 bases at V and 0 bases at J, with 7 bases in the middle.

The genes are TRBV12-3 or TRBV12-4 and TRBJ1-1; the D is unclear. The CDR3 has 11 amino acids. V was pared by 5 bases and J by 4 bases, with 5 bases between. The CDR3 region is CASSRTTEAFF. The CDR3 coding sequence is TGTGCCAGCAGTCGCACCACTGAAGCTTTCTTT.

This clonotype turned up a few times. The V and J genes are TRBV19 and TRBJ2-1, with no clear D. The V end lost 3 bases, the J end lost 10 bases, and 10 bases lay between the germline ends. Per germline, CDR1 LNHDA and CDR2 SQIVND (reference sequence). This CDR3 is 12 amino acids long. CDR3 bases: TGTGCCAGTAGTATTACTCGGGCGGAGCAGTTCTTC. Protein product: CASSITRAEQFF.

This clonotype was detected only a few times. This sequence joins TRBV12-3 or TRBV12-4 and TRBJ2-3; D is unclear. V gave up 6 bases and J gave up 4 bases, with 11 bases separating them. The CDR3 consists of 13 residues. CDR3 DNA: TGTGCCAGCAGCCTTCAAGCCCCAGATACGCAGTATTTT. This sequence encodes CASSLQAPDTQYF.

This clonotype came up a few times. This chain joins TRBV3-1 and TRBJ2-2; TRBD2 matches 12 bases. V shed 4 bases, J shed 0 bases, and the junction held 3 bases outside the gene matches. Germline loops: CDR1 LGHDT, CDR2 YNNKEL (reference sequence). This CDR3 comprises 17 residues. CDR3 bases: TGTGCCAGCAGCCGTACTAGCGGGAGGCCGAACACCGGGGAGCTGTTTTTT. It specifies CASSRTSGRPNTGELFF.

This clonotype has more than one count but fewer than ten. The chain uses TRBV13 and TRBJ2-1; no clear D gene. V was trimmed by 7 bases and J by 2 bases, leaving 15 bases between them. The CDR3 has 15 residues. Per germline, CDR1 PRHDT and CDR2 FYEKMQ (reference sequence). Written as DNA, the CDR3 is TGTGCCAGCATCATAGGCGAGAGCACCTACAATGAGCAGTTCTTC. Translating gives CASIIGESTYNEQFF. The full variable domain, rest sourced from reference TRBV13 and TRBJ2-1, is AAGVIQSPRHLIKEKRETATLKCYPIPRHDTVYWYQQGPGQDPQFLISFYEKMQSDKGSIPDRFSAQQFSDYHSELNMSSLELGDSALYFCASIIGESTYNEQFFGPGTRLTVL.

The sample holds a few counts of this clonotype. The chain joins TRBV19 to TRBJ2-1, with D possibly matching TRBD1 (8 bases). Germline V CDR1 and CDR2: LNHDA, SQIVND (reference sequence). Trimming pared 3 bases from V and 12 bases from J, leaving 18 bases between. The CDR3 contains 14 residues. Here the CDR3 DNA reads TGTGCCAGTAGTATGGACAGGGAGGGATCCGGGCAGTTCTTC. This gives the protein CASSMDREGSGQFF.

The CDR3 sequence: CSVGRGLEGYTF. The CDR3 DNA sequence: TGCAGCGTGGGCAGGGGACTAGAGGGCTACACCTTC. V gene TRBV29-1 combines with J gene TRBJ1-2; D is possibly TRBD1 (6 bases). The CDR3 is 12 amino acids. Germline values: CDR1 SQVTM, CDR2 ANQGSEA. V dropped 6 bases and J dropped 8 bases, with 16 bases sitting between them.